This TCR beta chain is from a study of shared clonotypes between healthy human individuals (dated by TCRdb to about 2020). For the wider study: Two women and three men aged 18 to 49 years were included in the cohort. Between about 0.94 and 10 billion PBMCs per donor were obtained by leukapheresis. Blood TCR repertoires of 5 or 6 healthy adults were deeply sequenced to estimate repertoire size and the extent of clonotype sharing between individuals. To increase sequencing depth and limit assay-specific biases, TCR repertoire library preparation and sequencing were carried out by different laboratories using diverse techniques. For each donor, CD4 naive and CD4 memory were each run on three plates, CD8 naive on two plates, and CD8 memory on one plate. General conclusions and limits of the study: Rarefaction of sorted-subset datasets indicated incomplete sequencing despite the large sequencing depth. Compared with non-shared clonotypes, the clonotypes found in all four sorted-subset donors had higher generation probabilities. The genetic and exposure-history diversity represented was limited by the small number of donors. Pairwise subsampling indicated that sequencing depth was expected to affect the degree of clonotype sharing among donors. Sampling was limited to blood, and TCR repertoires in tissue likely differ from TCR repertoires in blood. Approximately 5% of naive CD4, around 3.5% of naive CD8, 2.3% of memory CD4, and about 0.4% of memory CD8 clonotypes were shared across several donors. Naive subsets generally had larger estimated clonotype richness than memory subsets did.

V is trimmed back by 5 bases and J by 0 bases, and the junction contains 9 bases that no gene match accounts for. Including cysteine and phenylalanine, the CDR3 has 17 amino acids. This entry keeps only the CDR3 DNA: 51 bases, framed from base 1. The germline V gene (reference sequence) yields SEHNR for CDR1 and FQNEAQ for CDR2. The donors were healthy, HIV-negative adults with no recently reported acute infections or vaccinations. All donors were Caucasian adults living in Nashville, Tennessee, USA. CD4+ T cells were enriched by magnetic negative selection; naive cells were then positively selected on CD45RA, and the negative fraction formed the memory subset. After blood collection by leukapheresis, PBMCs were isolated using Ficoll-Histopaque density gradient centrifugation and then cryopreserved in the vapor phase of liquid nitrogen. Analytical flow cytometry was used to check the purity and quantity of every magnetically sorted T cell population. Genomic DNA was isolated from each sorted fraction and quantified by UV absorbance on a Nanodrop 2000c.

Using the deep immunoSEQ assay, multiplex PCR amplified TCR CDR3 regions from genomic DNA. Genomic DNA extracted from each cell subset was distributed evenly over all wells of several immunoSEQ 96-well plates, and each plate served as one replicate. Each replicate PCR for sorted subsets received about 200 ng genomic DNA, equal to about 30,000 T cell genomes. Purified libraries were quantified with a Qubit 3.0 fluorometer, sized on a Bioanalyzer 2100, and re-quantified with the KAPA Library Quantification kit. Every immunoSEQ 96-well plate was sequenced on a dedicated single-read 150-cycle Illumina NextSeq 550 flow cell. Processing in the source paper ran as follows. Because only junctional sequences without quality scores were contained in the immunoSEQ output, filtering matching that applied to full-length reads could not be performed. Sequences were annotated with PyIR, a Python wrapper for IgBLAST v1.9, using IMGT germline references to assign V/J genes and CDR3. Reads were removed for weak V/J assignments (E-value above 1e-6), missing CDR3, stop codons, out-of-frame junctions, or ambiguous translated residues. A V3J clonotype was defined by an identical inferred V gene, J gene, and CDR3 amino acid sequence. Percentage overlap between repertoires was calculated by dividing the number of shared unique clonotypes by the size of the smaller repertoire. Repertoire richness was assessed with RTK rarefaction, the Chao1 estimator, and Recon v2.1 estimates of unobserved clonotypes. Generation probabilities for all TCRbeta clonotypes obtained by the gDNA method from several donors were computed using OLGA. In its TCRdb copy, this immuneACCESS table keeps in-frame sequences only and misses some clones. Where compared with another copy, unresolved V genes explain less than half of these, and the others have no known cause. The DNA was the basis for D and trimming; V, J and clone size are from that table. Here the sample has 1.4 million or so clones; approximately 98.5% occur a single time. Jointly, the top ten make up 0.36% of the sample.

As concerns this clone: There is no known antigen for this receptor. No base quality information exists; no much larger clone differs at one position.

This receptor was obtained from a young man in good health. The source material was naive CD4+ T cells sorted from blood. The sample's cell subset or site, from its label and the paper: CD45RA+ positively selected. The receptor chain draws on TRBV7-9 and TRBJ1-3, with 8 junctional bases fitting TRBD1. The CDR3 region: CASSPWDRLYSGNTIYF. The sequenced DNA is TGTGCCAGCAGCCCTTGGGACAGGCTTTACTCTGGAAACACCATATATTTT.